This T cell receptor (beta chain) was identified during a study of blood T cell repertoires in COVID-19 (dated by TCRdb to 2020 to 2022). With respect to the entire study: Collaborator samples came from the United States, Italy and Spain and covered acute and convalescent phases of COVID-19. Where available, HLA class I and class II types were obtained from metadata supplied by the sample provider rather than from assay-based typing. The sample metadata nearly always contained a de-identified subject ID, COVID-19 status, age in years and sex. The prospective study material was composed of cDNA or gDNA derived from T cells, B-cell-depleted T cells, or PBMCs. Samples were obtained from the ongoing ImmuneRACE study (first 160 participants) and from some 1,200 subjects provided by 6 global collaborators. The repertoires were released in a freely available public database intended as a resource for research on the immune response to SARS-CoV-2. The dataset comprised deeply sampled blood TCRbeta repertoires from subjects exposed to, actively infected with, or recovered from COVID-19. General findings and caveats noted by the study authors: How much clinical and demographic metadata was included differed by source and by participant, and the metadata was provided uncurated.

Each collaborating institution followed its own protocols to collect whole blood in K2EDTA tubes. Collaborator samples were shipped for TCRbeta analysis as frozen whole blood, isolated PBMCs, or DNA extracted from either sample type. This clone was recorded only once. The clone's antigen remains unknown. No much larger clone is present one base from it, and per-base qualities are unavailable. The germline V gene encodes CDR1 MDHEN and CDR2 SYDVKM. Trimming takes 6 bases from V and 5 bases from J, and the germline ends sit 14 bases apart. Reading from cysteine to phenylalanine, the CDR3 counts 15 amino acids. The entry retains the CDR3 DNA only, 45 bases that are in frame from base 1. The immunoSEQ Assay, a bias-controlled multiplex PCR, was used to amplify TCRbeta CDR3 regions from genomic DNA. The study's processing was this. Nucleated cell counts per sample were estimated from amplification of reference gene primers within the assay. To quantify the absolute abundance of each unique TCRbeta CDR3 rearrangement, sequence reads were collapsed and filtered. For each sample, productive Simpson clonality was calculated as the square root of Simpson's diversity index across productive rearrangements. The table comes from immuneACCESS by way of TCRdb, which keeps in-frame sequences with V and J called. Part of the clones is missing from these tables; in studies checked, under half for an unresolved V gene and the rest for unknown reasons. The DNA was the basis for D and trimming; V, J and clone size are from that table. For this sample there are over 300,000 clones; roughly 89% appear just once. Approximately 7% of the sample rests with the top ten.

The chain couples TRBV28 to TRBJ1-6, with a tentative D gene TRBD1 over 6 matching bases. The receptor's source is a man between 18 and 35 years old with active or convalescent COVID-19. The sample was peripheral blood. The DNA reads TGTGCCAGCAGCCCAGGGGCCGAGGATAATTCACCCCTCCACTTT. Its translation reads: CASSPGAEDNSPLHF.